Below are 2 T cell receptor beta chains sequenced from a single sample in a study of T cell responses to AZD1222 COVID-19 vaccine. Produced via immunoSEQ multiplex PCR; TCRdb's table is partial and in-frame only. The table has roughly 120,000 clones, approximately 83% seen once. The starting material was peripheral blood, obtained on day 0 of AZD1222 vaccination. These receptors were obtained from an adult in good health.

The chain links TRBV29-1 to TRBJ2-5; 9 positions match TRBD1. Germline CDR1 is SQVTM and CDR2 is ANQGSEA. The trim removed 6 bases at V and 5 bases at J, leaving 10 bases unmatched. This CDR3 spans 14 amino acids. The CDR3 loop is CSVVKTGGGETQYF. DNA for the CDR3: TGCAGCGTAGTAAAGACAGGGGGGGGCGAGACCCAGTACTTC.

This chain uses TRBV6-5 with TRBJ1-1; D is possibly TRBD1 (5 bases). V was pared by 7 bases and J by 9 bases, with 21 bases between. In germline, CDR1 is MNHEY, CDR2 SVGAGI. The CDR3 consists of 14 residues. The CDR3 DNA reads as TGTGCCAGCAATCCTTCGGGGCCGCGGGGGAAAGCTTTCTTT. It encodes CASNPSGPRGKAFF.